This is a list of T cell receptor beta chains from one sample in a study of cytomegalovirus exposure and HLA in healthy donors. The table came from immunoSEQ multiplex PCR; TCRdb's copy has only in-frame clones and leaves some out. The repertoire holds over 150,000 clones, with around 79% as singletons. The sample was PBMCs. Source of these receptors: a middle-aged woman in good health and CMV-seropositive. The CDR3 runs from the conserved cysteine through the conserved F or W. The D gene is left open where the match is weak. Some rows mark clone size as missing; the rest say once, few, many or name a class of expanded clone.

abundance | d_gene | j_gene | v_gene | CDR3nt | CDR3aa
few | TRBD2 | TRBJ2-5 | TRBV2 | TGTGCCAGCAGTGAAGCGTGGACTAGCGGTCTAGATTCCCAGTACTTC | CASSEAWTSGLDSQYF
. | . | TRBJ2-6 | TRBV30 | TGTGCCTGGAGTGAAATCGGGTCTGGGGCCAACGTCCTGACTTTC | CAWSEIGSGANVLTF
. | TRBD2 | TRBJ2-3 | TRBV5-4 | TGTGCCAGCAGCTTGGGACTAGCGGGAACCCATCCCACAGATACGCAGTATTTT | CASSLGLAGTHPTDTQYF
. | TRBD2 | TRBJ2-2 | TRBV2 | TGTGCCAGCAGTGAAATGGCGGGAGAGGCCGGGGAGCTGTTTTTT | CASSEMAGEAGELFF
. | TRBD2 | TRBJ2-3 | TRBV28 | TGTGCCAGCAGTCTTCCGGGACTAGCGTCGGATACGCAGTATTTT | CASSLPGLASDTQYF
. | . | TRBJ2-7 | TRBV5-1 | TGCGCCAGCAGCTCCGGGGGAGCGAGCTCCTACGAGCAGTACTTC | CASSSGGASSYEQYF
few | . | TRBJ1-6 | TRBV6-6 | TGTGCCAGCAGTCCGGAGGGAGGTAATTCACCCCTCCACTTT | CASSPEGGNSPLHF
few | . | TRBJ2-7 | TRBV11-2 | TGTGCCAGCAGCTCCGGTCTTACCAACGAGCAGTACTTC | CASSSGLTNEQYF
. | TRBD1 | TRBJ1-4 | TRBV6-6 | TGTGCCAGCAGTACCCTACAGGGGGTGGGTGAAAAACTGTTTTTT | CASSTLQGVGEKLFF
. | TRBD2 | TRBJ2-3 | TRBV7-2 | TGTGCCAGCAGCTTAGCGAAAACGGGAGGGCCAAGCACAGATACGCAGTATTTT | CASSLAKTGGPSTDTQYF